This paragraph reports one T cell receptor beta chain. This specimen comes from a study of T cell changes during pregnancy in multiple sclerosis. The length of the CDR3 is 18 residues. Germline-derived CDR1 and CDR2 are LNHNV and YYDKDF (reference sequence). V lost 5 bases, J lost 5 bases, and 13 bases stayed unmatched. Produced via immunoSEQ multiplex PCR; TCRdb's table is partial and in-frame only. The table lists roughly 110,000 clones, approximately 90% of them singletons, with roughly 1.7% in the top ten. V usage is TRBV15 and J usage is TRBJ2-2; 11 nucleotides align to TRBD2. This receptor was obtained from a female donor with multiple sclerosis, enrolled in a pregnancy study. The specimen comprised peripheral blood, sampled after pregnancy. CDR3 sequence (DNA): TGTGCCACCAGCGCAAGCCCGGGGACTAGCGGATGGACCGGGGAGCTGTTTTTT. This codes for CATSASPGTSGWTGELFF.